This TCR beta chain derives from a study of graft-versus-host responses after intestinal transplantation. The CDR3 covers 13 residues. J was trimmed by 5 bases and V by 6 bases; bases with no gene match: 6. Germline assignment: CDR1 MDHEN and CDR2 SYDVKM. Generated by immunoSEQ multiplex PCR, the TCRdb table keeps only in-frame clones and is missing some. Found here are 130,000 or so clones, 85% to 95% of them singletons; the top ten hold about 0.19%. As concerns this clone: The antigen is not known.

Sequenced material: unstimulated CD4+ T cells sorted from spleen or lymph node cells, taken before intestinal transplant. The source is a human donor who received an intestinal transplant. J is TRBJ2-5 and V is TRBV28; the match to TRBD1 covers 7 bases. The DNA of the CDR3 is TGTGCCAGCAGGGATACAGGGGTCGAGACCCAGTACTTC. Residues: CASRDTGVETQYF.